These 17 T cell receptor beta chains came from one sample sequenced in a study of T cells in Graves' hyperthyroidism and ophthalmopathy. The CDR3 regions of TCR beta were amplified from RNA transcripts. The TCR CDR3 was amplified in a first-round RT-PCR using the HTBI primer set. A single record per CDR3 protein comes from TCRdb applying MiXCR to the multiplex PCR reads. The sample yields under 650,000 distinct CDR3 sequences, 16% seen once. The source material was blood. These receptors all stem from a woman younger than 45 with Graves' hyperthyroidism.

This clonotype was recorded at least ten times. The rearrangement joins TRBV9 to TRBJ2-1; D is tentatively TRBD1 or TRBD2 (5 bases each). With 0 bases removed from V and 4 bases from J, the gap between germline ends came to 17 bases. Looked up from germline, CDR1 is SGDLS and CDR2 is YYNGEE. This CDR3 has 17 amino acids. This CDR3 is CASSVVAGSKMYNEQFF. The CDR3 bases are TGTGCCAGCAGCGTAGTAGCAGGGAGTAAAATGTACAATGAGCAGTTCTTC. The full variable domain, rest sourced from reference TRBV9 and TRBJ2-1, is DSGVTQTPKHLITATGQRVTLRCSPRSGDLSVYWYQQSLDQGLQFLIQYYNGEERAKGNILERFSAQQFPDLHSELNLSSLELGDSALYFCASSVVAGSKMYNEQFFGPGTRLTVL.

This clonotype was seen a handful of times. This may arise from a read error, as a much more abundant clone is one base away. V and J are TRBV7-9 and TRBJ2-1; 7 nucleotides line up with TRBD2. Per germline, CDR1 SEHNR and CDR2 FQNEAQ (reference sequence). The CDR3 covers 16 residues. The CDR3 loop reads CASSPAIAGGYSEQFF. The CDR3 coding sequence is TGTGCCAGCAGCCCTGCCATAGCGGGCGGCTACAGTGAGCAGTTCTTC.

This clonotype came up a few times. The chain has TRBV20-1 and TRBJ2-7, with TRBD1 matching over 7 bases. Germline lookup yields CDR1 DFQATT and CDR2 SNEGSKA (reference sequence). After removal of 5 bases from V and 5 bases from J, the junction contained 12 bases not matched to a gene. This CDR3 spans 14 amino acids. The CDR3 nucleotides are TGCAGTGCTCCTGAGACAGGGCTTCTTCACGAGCAGTACTTC. Protein sequence: CSAPETGLLHEQYF.

There are many counts of this clonotype. The CDR3 spells CASRRDRSLNEKLFF. CDR3 bases: TGCGCCAGCAGGAGGGACAGAAGCTTAAATGAAAAACTGTTTTTT. This rearrangement joins TRBV5-1 to TRBJ1-4, with 7 positions matching TRBD1. The V gene end was trimmed by 5 bases and the J gene end by 5 bases; junction bases not matched to a gene: 9. From germline, CDR1 is SGHRS and CDR2 YFSETQ. The CDR3 is made up of 15 amino acids. The full variable domain, its missing parts supplied by reference TRBV5-1 and TRBJ1-4, is KAGVTQTPRYLIKTRGQQVTLSCSPISGHRSVSWYQQTPGQGLQFLFEYFSETQRNKGNFPGRFSGRQFSNSRSEMNVSTLELGDSALYLCASRRDRSLNEKLFFGSGTQLSVL.

This clonotype was detected only once. The V and J genes are TRBV24-1 and TRBJ2-2, with 8 bases fitting TRBD1. Trimming at V came to 11 bases and at J to 2 bases, leaving 12 bases not matched to a gene. The CDR3 is 16 residues long. The germline CDR1 and CDR2 sequences are KGHDR and SFDVKD. As DNA, the CDR3 is TGTGCCAGCACCCCAGGGGGCGCGACAAACACCGGGGAGCTGTTTTTT. This codes for CASTPGGATNTGELFF.

This clonotype was picked up many times. The V gene is TRBV6-5, the J gene TRBJ1-1; 12 positions agree with TRBD1. J gave up 7 bases and V 0 bases, and 21 bases lay outside the gene matches. Germline CDR1 and CDR2: MNHEY and SVGAGI. The CDR3 has 21 residues. CDR3 nucleotide sequence: TGTGCCAGCAGTTACTCGAAATGGCGGGTGAGGGACAGGGGGCAAGGAAGTGAAGCTTTCTTT. Protein product: CASSYSKWRVRDRGQGSEAFF.

The V call is TRBV6-5, the J call TRBJ2-7; D ambiguous. V gave up 4 bases and J gave up 4 bases, with 14 bases separating them. There are 14 residues in the CDR3. Germline CDR1 MNHEY, CDR2 SVGAGI. CDR3 sequence (DNA): TGTGCCAGCAGTTTCTCAGGAACCGCGTACGAGCAGTACTTC. Its protein product is CASSFSGTAYEQYF.

V usage is TRBV14 and J usage is TRBJ1-2, with D uncertain. Trimming pared 0 bases from V and 1 base from J, leaving 9 bases between. Germline values: CDR1 SGHDN, CDR2 FVKESK. There are 15 residues in the CDR3. CDR3 sequence reads: CASSQDRHVNYGYTF. CDR3 in DNA: TGTGCCAGCAGCCAAGATCGCCACGTTAACTATGGCTACACCTTC.

The chain links TRBV20-1 to TRBJ2-1; 12 bases match TRBD2. The CDR3 is made up of 15 amino acids. Germline CDR1 and CDR2: DFQATT and SNEGSKA (reference sequence). Trimming cost V 6 bases and J 10 bases; bases outside gene matches: 13. For the CDR3, the DNA is TGCAGTGCGATATCTAGCGGGAGGGCCTACGAAGAGCAGTTCTTC. This sequence encodes CSAISSGRAYEEQFF.

This clonotype was observed a handful of times. V gene TRBV7-3 combines with J gene TRBJ1-5; D gene ambiguous. The CDR3 covers 14 residues. Trimming took off 2 bases at V and 6 bases at J, with 11 bases between the two ends. Germline CDR1 and CDR2: SGHTA and FQGTGA. Here the CDR3 reads CASSLAEVGQPQHF. CDR3 DNA sequence: TGTGCCAGCAGCTTAGCGGAAGTGGGTCAGCCCCAGCATTTT.

The chain links TRBV2 to TRBJ2-7; TRBD2 matches 7 bases. CDR3 size: 12 residues. Trimming at V came to 8 bases and at J to 3 bases, leaving 4 bases not matched to a gene. Germline CDR1 is SNHLY and CDR2 is FYNNEI. DNA for the CDR3: TGTGCCAGCGGGGGGGGGGACTACGAGCAGTACTTC. Its translation: CASGGGDYEQYF.

This clonotype has just a few counts. The chain employs TRBV19 and TRBJ2-1; TRBD2 agrees at 9 bases. The junction had 4 bases not matched to a gene; V was cut back by 5 bases and J by 5 bases. Germline lookup yields CDR1 LNHDA and CDR2 SQIVND (reference sequence). The CDR3 is 14 residues long. For the CDR3, the DNA is TGTGCCAGTAGTCTTAGCGGGAGTCACAATGAGCAGTTCTTC. Protein: CASSLSGSHNEQFF. Filled out from reference TRBV19 and TRBJ2-1, the complete variable domain reads DGGITQSPKYLFRKEGQNVTLSCEQNLNHDAMYWYRQDPGQGLRLIYYSQIVNDFQKGDIAEGYSVSREKKESFPLTVTSAQKNPTAFYLCASSLSGSHNEQFFGPGTRLTVL.

This clonotype occurred many times. V and J are TRBV12-3 or TRBV12-4 and TRBJ2-2; the D call may be TRBD1 or TRBD2 (7 bases each). V was clipped by 3 bases and J by 4 bases, with 18 bases between them. The CDR3 is made up of 17 amino acids. The CDR3 here is CASSFPQGGDGTGELFF. DNA of the CDR3: TGTGCCAGCAGTTTTCCGCAGGGGGGGGATGGCACCGGGGAGCTGTTTTTT.

This clonotype was counted many times. The rearrangement links TRBV5-1 to TRBJ2-1, with TRBD1 identical over 9 bases. This CDR3 is 19 amino acids long. The germline CDR1 and CDR2 sequences are SGHRS and YFSETQ. J gave up 7 bases and V 3 bases, and 20 bases lay outside the gene matches. CDR3 nucleotide sequence: TGCGCCAGCAGCTCTGGTGGGACAGGGTCCCACGGGAGGAGGAATGAGCAGTTCTTC. This translates into CASSSGGTGSHGRRNEQFF.

There are many counts of this clonotype. The chain recombines TRBV28 with TRBJ1-1, with D unresolved. This CDR3 contains 14 residues. Germline V lookup: CDR1 MDHEN, CDR2 SYDVKM. Trimming pared 1 base from V and 8 bases from J, leaving 14 bases between. CDR3: CASSLSGPTREAFF. The CDR3 coding sequence is TGTGCCAGCAGTTTATCTGGACCCACTCGCGAAGCTTTCTTT.

The chain recombines TRBV7-4 with TRBJ2-7; D is unclear. The germline V gene has CDR1 SGHVT and CDR2 SQSDAQ. This CDR3 region has 11 residues. V was clipped by 5 bases and J by 7 bases, with 9 bases between them. CDR3 sequence: CASSVRNEQYF. Here the CDR3 DNA reads TGTGCCAGCAGCGTCCGCAATGAGCAGTACTTC.

This chain joins TRBV18 and TRBJ2-7, with 14 bases that match TRBD2. Germline CDR1 KGHSH, CDR2 LQKENI. This CDR3 region has 18 residues. J was trimmed by 4 bases and V by 5 bases; bases with no gene match: 13. The DNA for the CDR3 is TGTGCCAGCTCAGGCATCGGGACTAGCGGGAGAAAGGGGTACGAGCAGTACTTC. Encoded protein: CASSGIGTSGRKGYEQYF.